Presented here are 18 T cell receptor beta chains from one specimen sequenced in a study of blood T cell repertoires in COVID-19. Repertoires were generated with immunoSEQ multiplex PCR, while TCRdb's copy carries only in-frame clones and drops some. The sample carries about 56,000 clones, around 84% recorded once. Sequenced material: peripheral blood. The receptors originated from a woman older than 75 with acute or convalescent COVID-19.

The chain uses TRBV6-5 and TRBJ1-6; D not resolved. V gave up 8 bases and J gave up 3 bases, with 11 bases separating them. This CDR3 contains 14 residues. Per germline, CDR1 MNHEY and CDR2 SVGAGI. The CDR3 coding sequence is TGTGCCAGCCGGGTTCCGGACTATAATTCACCCCTCCACTTT. This codes for CASRVPDYNSPLHF.

This clone was seen only a few times. This rearrangement joins TRBV5-8 to TRBJ1-5; 9 bases are a match to TRBD1. Germline lookup yields CDR1 SGHTS and CDR2 YDEGEE. CDR3 size: 14 residues. Trimming took 4 bases from V and 6 from J; bases not matched to a gene: 5. This CDR3 reads CASSPGQGRQPQHF. The CDR3 bases are TGTGCCAGCAGCCCGGGACAGGGTCGTCAGCCCCAGCATTTT.

As concerns this clone: Compared with germline, one end of the junction differs, possibly owing to a read error. The J gene is TRBJ1-2, the V gene TRBV6-1, with 7 bases fitting TRBD1. This CDR3 region has 14 residues. Germline CDR1 MNHNS, CDR2 SASEGT. CDR3 nucleotide sequence: TGTGCCAGCAGGGAAGACAGGGCTCCCTATGGCTACACCTTC. It translates to CASREDRAPYGYTF.

The genes are TRBV14 and TRBJ1-1; TRBD1 is a possible D gene (5 bases). This CDR3 comprises 15 residues. V was trimmed by 4 bases and J by 1 base, leaving 13 bases between them. Germline V gene sequence: CDR1 SGHDN, CDR2 FVKESK. Here the CDR3 DNA reads TGTGCCAGCAGCCCCCAGCGGGGGTGGAACACTGAAGCTTTCTTT. Translated, it gives CASSPQRGWNTEAFF.

The chain recombines TRBV9 with TRBJ2-3; a weak D match, TRBD1 (5 bases). V was cut by 4 bases and J by 8 bases, with 14 bases left in between. The germline V gene encodes CDR1 SGDLS and CDR2 YYNGEE. The CDR3 is 13 amino acids. The CDR3 DNA sequence: TGTGCCAGCAGCCCCGCCCACCAGGGTACGCAGTATTTT. It specifies CASSPAHQGTQYF.

This sequence joins TRBV3-1 (or the pseudogene TRBV3-2) and TRBJ1-6; no definite D call. CDR1 and CDR2 (germline): LGHDT, YNNKEL (reference sequence). This CDR3 has 16 amino acids. V gave up 2 bases and J gave up 3 bases, with 11 bases separating them. In DNA form, the CDR3 reads TGTGCCAGCAGCCAACGTACGCGGAACTATAATTCACCCCTCCACTTT. Protein sequence: CASSQRTRNYNSPLHF.

The V call is TRBV6-5, the J call TRBJ1-1, with a tentative D call TRBD1 (5 bases). Per germline, CDR1 MNHEY and CDR2 SVGAGI. This CDR3 is built from 16 residues. Trimming pared 2 bases from V and 0 bases from J, leaving 13 bases between. CDR3 loop: CASSYDSSPMNTEAFF. CDR3 sequence (DNA): TGTGCCAGCAGTTACGACAGTAGTCCCATGAACACTGAAGCTTTCTTT.

The J gene is TRBJ1-2, the V gene TRBV20-1; D call uncertain. Germline CDR1 reads DFQATT; CDR2 reads SNEGSKA (reference sequence). The germline V and J ends were trimmed by 2 bases and 4 bases, with 5 bases remaining between them. This CDR3 comprises 11 residues. CDR3 region: CSARQSYGYTF. The DNA for the CDR3 is TGCAGTGCTAGACAGTCCTATGGCTACACCTTC.

The rearrangement links TRBV4-1 to TRBJ1-5; D is unclear. Trimming left V 0 bases short and J 0 bases short, with 6 bases between. This CDR3 region has 15 residues. In germline, CDR1 is MGHRA, CDR2 YSYEKL. The CDR3 nucleotides are TGCGCCAGCAGCCAAGACGGTGATAGCAATCAGCCCCAGCATTTT. Its translation: CASSQDGDSNQPQHF.

This sequence joins TRBV7-9 and TRBJ2-2; 9 nucleotides match TRBD1. This CDR3 has 15 amino acids. Germline V gene data show CDR1 as SEHNR and CDR2 as FQNEAQ (reference sequence). V was pared by 5 bases and J by 4 bases, with 5 bases of the junction left unmatched. In DNA, the CDR3 is TGTGCCAGCAGCGCCGGGACAGGGTCCACCGGGGAGCTGTTTTTT. This encodes CASSAGTGSTGELFF.

The chain couples TRBV5-4 to TRBJ2-1, with TRBD2 matching over 10 bases. This CDR3 has 16 amino acids. Germline V CDR1 and CDR2: SGHNT, YYREEE (reference sequence). V lost 4 bases to trimming and J lost 4 bases; unmatched junction nucleotides: 8. CDR3 nucleotide sequence: TGTGCCAGCAGCCCCGATGGACTAGCGGTTTACAATGAGCAGTTCTTC. It yields the protein CASSPDGLAVYNEQFF.

The chain is built from TRBV14 and TRBJ1-6; D may be TRBD1 (5 bases). The germline V and J ends were trimmed by 3 bases and 6 bases, with 9 bases remaining between them. Germline V gene data show CDR1 as SGHDN and CDR2 as FVKESK. The CDR3 loop spans 14 amino acids. The CDR3 sequence: CASSHGGVNSPLHF. The CDR3 DNA sequence: TGTGCCAGCAGCCACGGGGGAGTTAATTCACCCCTCCACTTT.

The V call is TRBV6-2 or TRBV6-3, the J call TRBJ1-5; the D gene is possibly TRBD1 (6 bases). Germline CDR1 reads MNHEY; CDR2 reads SVGEGT. The length of the CDR3 is 13 residues. The V gene lost 4 bases and the J gene lost 6 bases, with 10 bases spanning the gap. The CDR3 spells CASSFQGTQPQHF. DNA of the CDR3: TGTGCCAGCAGTTTCCAGGGGACTCAGCCCCAGCATTTT.

This chain connects TRBV29-1 to TRBJ1-5, with TRBD1 matching over 8 bases. The CDR3 has 14 amino acids. Germline lookup yields CDR1 SQVTM and CDR2 ANQGSEA. V gave up 5 bases and J gave up 2 bases; unmatched junction bases: 5. CDR3 in amino acids: CSVRETGGNQPQHF. CDR3 bases: TGCAGCGTTAGGGAGACAGGGGGCAATCAGCCCCAGCATTTT. Together with reference TRBV29-1 and TRBJ1-5, the CDR3 gives the full variable domain: SAVISQKPSRDICQRGTSLTIQCQVDSQVTMMFWYRQQPGQSLTLIATANQGSEATYESGFVIDKFPISRPNLTFSTLTVSNMSPEDSSIYLCSVRETGGNQPQHFGDGTRLSIL.

This clone appeared a few times. The genes are TRBV3-1 (or the pseudogene TRBV3-2) and TRBJ1-2, with a possible D match to TRBD1 (6 bases). CDR3 length: 13 amino acids. V lost 1 base and J lost 4, with 7 bases in between. Per germline, CDR1 LGHDT and CDR2 YNNKEL (reference sequence). CDR3 sequence (DNA): TGTGCCAGCAGCCAAGGGACAGTCTATGGCTACACCTTC. This sequence encodes CASSQGTVYGYTF.

The CDR3 sequence is CSASRGSANEKLFF. The CDR3 nucleotides read TGCAGCGCCAGCAGGGGATCTGCTAATGAAAAACTGTTTTTT. This chain joins TRBV29-1 and TRBJ1-4; tentatively, D is TRBD1 (6 bases). The CDR3 consists of 14 residues. Deletions cut 7 bases from V and 3 bases from J, with 15 bases between. CDR1 and CDR2 (germline): SQVTM, ANQGSEA.

The CDR3 DNA sequence: TGTGCCAGCAGCCAGCCGGGACAGGGGGCTGGCGGCTACACCTTC. The encoded protein is CASSQPGQGAGGYTF. The J gene is TRBJ1-2, the V gene TRBV3-1 (or the pseudogene TRBV3-2); 12 nucleotides align to TRBD1. Per germline, CDR1 LGHDT and CDR2 YNNKEL (reference sequence). The CDR3 has 15 amino acids. The J segment lost 8 bases and the V segment lost 3 bases, leaving 7 bases of the junction unmatched.

This chain links TRBV2 with TRBJ2-2; D is possibly TRBD2 (5 bases). This CDR3 is 14 amino acids long. Germline CDR1 SNHLY, CDR2 FYNNEI. Trimming removed 7 bases from V and 5 bases from J, with 14 bases in between. CDR3 sequence reads: CASNPVRGTGELFF. In nucleotides, the CDR3 is TGTGCCAGCAACCCCGTTCGGGGAACCGGGGAGCTGTTTTTT.